A single sample is the source of the 3 T cell receptor beta chains below, sequenced in a study of OX40 agonist ivuxolimab in advanced cancers. Only in-frame clones appear in the TCRdb table, and some are missing; sequencing was by immunoSEQ multiplex PCR. The sample lists about 9,200 clones; roughly four fifths were seen once. The sequencing here drew on CD4+ or CD8+ T cells sorted from blood, taken in a trial of the OX40 agonist ivuxolimab. These receptors all stem from an adult with an advanced solid tumor such as melanoma, head and neck, liver or kidney cancer.

This clone has a single count. The chain couples TRBV11-1 to TRBJ2-6; tentative D call: TRBD1 (5 bases). Germline assignment: CDR1 SGHAT and CDR2 FQDESV (reference sequence). This CDR3 comprises 17 residues. Trimming took 7 bases from V and 0 from J, leaving 16 bases between them. The CDR3 DNA reads as TGTGCCAGCATAGATCTTTACAGGAACTCTGGGGCCAACGTCCTGACTTTC. It specifies CASIDLYRNSGANVLTF.

V usage is TRBV5-6 and J usage is TRBJ2-5, with 7 bases identical to TRBD1. The CDR3 covers 15 residues. V gave up 4 bases and J gave up 5 bases; unmatched junction bases: 11. The germline gives CDR1 SGHDT, CDR2 YYEEEE. In nucleotides, the CDR3 is TGTGCCAGCAGCACCCTACAGGGGACCGGGGAGACCCAGTACTTC. As protein: CASSTLQGTGETQYF.

This clone occurred once. The genes are TRBV28 and TRBJ1-1; 8 bases are a match to TRBD1. The length of the CDR3 is 13 residues. Germline V gene sequence: CDR1 MDHEN, CDR2 SYDVKM. J gave up 6 bases and V 5 bases, and 5 bases lay outside the gene matches. CDR3 region: CASSHGQGSEAFF. CDR3 sequence (DNA): TGTGCCAGCAGTCACGGACAGGGCTCTGAAGCTTTCTTT.